The 21 T cell receptor beta chains below were found in one sample sequenced in a study of CD8+CD57+ T cells in acquired aplastic anemia. The template used for profiling TCR beta VDJ and CDR3 was genomic DNA. TCRdb analysed the reads with MiXCR anew, one entry per CDR3 protein. The sample holds 110,000 or so distinct CDR3 sequences, 51% seen once. The specimen was sorted CD4+, CD8+, or CD8+CD57+ T cells (not recorded which) from PBMCs. The receptors derive from a human donor in good health, serving as a control.

V gene TRBV12-3 or TRBV12-4 combines with J gene TRBJ1-1, with a possible D match to TRBD1 (6 bases). Trimming took 6 bases from V and 0 from J, leaving 17 bases between them. The CDR3 has 16 amino acids. The CDR3: CASRTTQGFMNTEAFF. DNA of the CDR3: TGTGCCAGCAGGACTACACAGGGTTTCATGAACACTGAAGCTTTCTTT.

This clonotype was seen repeatedly, ten times or more. Germline is not matched at one junction end, which may reflect a read error. The chain combines TRBV20-1 with TRBJ2-1, with 11 bases matching TRBD1. The germline V gene encodes CDR1 DFQATT and CDR2 SNEGSKA (reference sequence). The CDR3 sequence is 14 residues long. CDR3 sequence (DNA): TGCAGTGCAAGAGAAGGGACAGGGGGACATGAGCAGTTCTTC. This encodes CSAREGTGGHEQFF.

Ten or more counts support this clonotype. The chain combines TRBV2 with TRBJ2-1, with TRBD2 matching 12 bases. The germline V gene encodes CDR1 SNHLY and CDR2 FYNNEI. The CDR3 has 15 residues. The V and J ends lost 3 bases and 6 bases, in that order; junction bases with no gene match: 3. The CDR3 loop is CASSDETSGGNEQFF. The CDR3 DNA is TGTGCCAGCAGTGATGAGACTAGCGGGGGCAATGAGCAGTTCTTC.

The genes are TRBV20-1 and TRBJ1-6; D call uncertain. In germline, CDR1 is DFQATT, CDR2 SNEGSKA (reference sequence). Deletions cut 6 bases from V and 0 bases from J, with 9 bases between. The CDR3 covers 14 residues. CDR3: CSARISSYNSPLHF. The DNA for the CDR3 is TGCAGTGCACGGATAAGCTCCTATAATTCACCCCTCCACTTT.

This clonotype was counted many times. This chain connects TRBV6-2 or TRBV6-3 to TRBJ1-2; D is undetermined. The CDR3 spans 19 residues. Germline-derived CDR1 and CDR2 are MNHEY and SVGEGT. V lost 1 base and J lost 1, with 22 bases in between. Here the CDR3 reads CASSYYQSFTHQSNYGYTF. The CDR3 nucleotides are TGTGCCAGCAGTTACTACCAAAGTTTCACCCACCAAAGTAACTATGGCTACACCTTC.

This clonotype has at least ten counts. The chain joins TRBV6-1 to TRBJ1-1; D gene unclear. The CDR3 runs 12 residues. Trimming cost V 8 bases and J 0 bases, with 7 bases left between them. Germline assignment: CDR1 MNHNS and CDR2 SASEGT. CDR3 sequence (DNA): TGTGCCAGCGTGGGCATGAACACTGAAGCTTTCTTT. Translating it yields CASVGMNTEAFF.

The chain has TRBV6-5 and TRBJ2-7; 7 bases agree with TRBD2. The V segment lost 2 bases and the J segment 6 bases; nucleotides outside the gene matches: 7. This CDR3 has 14 amino acids. Looked up from germline, CDR1 is MNHEY and CDR2 is SVGAGI. This CDR3 reads CASSYGREWGEQYF. In nucleotides, the CDR3 is TGTGCCAGCAGTTACGGGCGGGAGTGGGGCGAGCAGTACTTC.

The V and J genes are TRBV25-1 and TRBJ2-1; 7 positions match TRBD2. V shed 5 bases, J shed 6 bases, and the junction held 16 bases outside the gene matches. The CDR3 is made up of 17 amino acids. Germline V CDR1 and CDR2: MGHDK, SYGVNS. CDR3 DNA: TGTGCCAGCAGTTTCATGTATCCGGGGGGTTTCGGCAATGAGCAGTTCTTC. Translating it yields CASSFMYPGGFGNEQFF.

V is TRBV29-1 and J is TRBJ1-1; no firm D call. The germline V gene has CDR1 SQVTM and CDR2 ANQGSEA. V lost 3 bases and J 0 bases, leaving 8 bases between the germline ends. This CDR3 has 13 amino acids. The CDR3 nucleotides read TGCAGCGTTGATGGGCAGATGAACACTGAAGCTTTCTTT. Amino acid sequence: CSVDGQMNTEAFF.

The gene calls are TRBV30 and TRBJ1-1; 8 bases align to TRBD1. Per germline, CDR1 GTSNPN and CDR2 SVGIG (reference sequence). The V gene end was trimmed by 1 base and the J gene end by 5 bases; junction bases not matched to a gene: 3. The CDR3 has 13 amino acids. The CDR3 sequence is CAWSATGGTEAFF. CDR3 bases: TGTGCCTGGAGTGCCACAGGGGGGACTGAAGCTTTCTTT.

This clonotype has ten or more counts. This chain links TRBV2 with TRBJ2-7; 9 bases are shared with TRBD2. The CDR3 covers 13 residues. Germline V lookup: CDR1 SNHLY, CDR2 FYNNEI. V trimming: 6 bases; J trimming: 5 bases; junction bases outside the gene matches: 5. The CDR3 is CASRGTSIHEQYF. The DNA of the CDR3 is TGTGCCAGCAGGGGGACTAGCATACACGAGCAGTACTTC.

The V gene is TRBV2, the J gene TRBJ1-6; D perhaps matches TRBD1 (6 bases). Per germline, CDR1 SNHLY and CDR2 FYNNEI. Trimming shortened V by 7 bases and J by 7 bases, and 14 bases separated the two germline ends. The CDR3 runs to 14 residues. The CDR3 sequence: CASKPGQINSPLHF. The CDR3 DNA is TGTGCCAGCAAGCCGGGACAAATCAATTCACCCCTCCACTTT.

This clonotype was found a few times. The chain employs TRBV10-3 and TRBJ2-3, with D perhaps being TRBD1 or TRBD2 (6 bases each). The CDR3 contains 14 residues. With 4 bases removed from V and 8 bases from J, the gap between germline ends came to 16 bases. Germline CDR1 ENHRY, CDR2 SYGVKD. DNA of the CDR3: TGTGCCATCAGTGGACAGGATCAAGCGGGTACGCAGTATTTT. Encoded protein: CAISGQDQAGTQYF.

The chain is built from TRBV25-1 and TRBJ2-7; TRBD1 aligns across 10 bases. CDR1 MGHDK and CDR2 SYGVNS come from the germline V gene. CDR3 length: 14 residues. Trimming at V came to 0 bases and at J to 5 bases, leaving 1 base not matched to a gene. The CDR3 reads CASSEYGTGDEQYF. The CDR3 DNA is TGTGCCAGCAGTGAATACGGGACAGGGGACGAGCAGTACTTC.

This clonotype came up many times. The J gene is TRBJ1-6, the V gene TRBV6-1, with 7 bases matching TRBD1. After removal of 5 bases from V and 4 bases from J, the junction contained 2 bases not matched to a gene. The CDR3 has 14 residues. Germline V gene sequence: CDR1 MNHNS, CDR2 SASEGT. Written as DNA, the CDR3 is TGTGCCAGCAGTCCGGGACAGTATAATTCACCCCTCCACTTT. The encoded protein is CASSPGQYNSPLHF.

This clonotype was observed many times. The V gene is TRBV6-1, the J gene TRBJ2-3, with 12 nucleotides matching TRBD2. The CDR3 covers 17 residues. The germline CDR1 and CDR2 sequences are MNHNS and SASEGT. V gave up 7 bases and J gave up 0 bases; unmatched junction bases: 8. The chain's CDR3 is CASIRLTSGRSTDTQYF. The CDR3 nucleotides read TGTGCCAGCATAAGACTCACTAGCGGGAGGAGCACAGATACGCAGTATTTT.

This clonotype was recorded only once. The V call is TRBV24-1, the J call TRBJ1-5, with D perhaps TRBD1 (6 bases). Per germline, CDR1 KGHDR and CDR2 SFDVKD. Trimming pared 5 bases from V and 6 bases from J, leaving 13 bases between. The CDR3 is 14 amino acids. The CDR3 loop reads CATSGNRVSQPQHF. CDR3 DNA: TGTGCCACCAGTGGCAACAGGGTTAGTCAGCCCCAGCATTTT.

For this clonotype: This may come from a read error, since a much larger clone is one base off. This likely comes from a read error, as the CDR3 has no conserved phenylalanine or tryptophan at its end. The V and J genes are TRBV3-1 and TRBJ2-1; 7 bases agree with TRBD2. Trimming cost V 1 base and J 0 bases; bases outside gene matches: 6. The CDR3 runs to 17 residues. Germline CDR1 is LGHDT and CDR2 is YNNKEL (reference sequence). The CDR3 reads CASSQGLAHSSYNEQFL. Written as DNA, the CDR3 is TGTGCCAGCAGCCAAGGACTAGCCCATAGCTCCTACAATGAGCAGTTCCTC.

This clonotype was seen many times. The chain couples TRBV2 to TRBJ2-7; D is unclear. V was trimmed by 5 bases and J by 3 bases, leaving 5 bases between them. Germline lookup yields CDR1 SNHLY and CDR2 FYNNEI. CDR3 length: 11 residues. The DNA for the CDR3 is TGTGCCAGCAGTCCAAACTACGAGCAGTACTTC. Protein sequence: CASSPNYEQYF. Full variable domain (rest looked up from reference TRBV2 and TRBJ2-7): EPEVTQTPSHQVTQMGQEVILRCVPISNHLYFYWYRQILGQKVEFLVSFYNNEISEKSEIFDDQFSVERPDGSNFTLKIRSTKLEDSAMYFCASSPNYEQYFGPGTRLTVT.

A word on this clonotype: This may be a read error, as it is one base from a much larger clone. The V call is TRBV19, the J call TRBJ1-1; D is unresolved. The V and J ends lost 9 bases and 0 bases respectively, with 11 bases between them. The CDR3 is made up of 13 amino acids. CDR1 LNHDA and CDR2 SQIVND come from the germline V gene (reference sequence). The CDR3 DNA follows: TGTGCCAGCAGTGAAGCACTGAACACTGAAGCTTTCTTT. The encoded protein is CASSEALNTEAFF.

This clonotype occurred a few times. The V and J genes are TRBV2 and TRBJ2-7, with D uncertain. Trimming took off 2 bases at V and 2 bases at J, with 10 bases between the two ends. Germline V gives CDR1 SNHLY, CDR2 FYNNEI. This CDR3 comprises 14 residues. The CDR3 is CASSESPGPYEQYF. DNA of the CDR3: TGTGCCAGCAGTGAATCGCCCGGTCCCTACGAGCAGTACTTC.